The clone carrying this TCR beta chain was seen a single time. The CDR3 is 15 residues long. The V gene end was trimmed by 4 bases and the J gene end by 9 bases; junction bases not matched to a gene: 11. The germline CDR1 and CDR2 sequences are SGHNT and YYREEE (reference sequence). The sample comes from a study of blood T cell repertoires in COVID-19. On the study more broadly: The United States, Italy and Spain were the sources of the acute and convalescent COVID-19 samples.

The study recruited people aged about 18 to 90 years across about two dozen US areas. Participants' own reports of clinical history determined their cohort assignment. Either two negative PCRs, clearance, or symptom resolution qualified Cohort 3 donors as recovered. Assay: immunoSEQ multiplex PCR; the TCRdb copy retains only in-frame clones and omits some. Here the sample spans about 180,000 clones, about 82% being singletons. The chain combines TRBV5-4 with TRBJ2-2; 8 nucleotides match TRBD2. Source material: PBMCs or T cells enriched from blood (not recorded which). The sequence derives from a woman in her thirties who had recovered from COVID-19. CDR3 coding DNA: TGTGCCAGCAGCCCGTCGCGCAGGACTAGCCGGGAGCTGTTTTTT. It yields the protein CASSPSRRTSRELFF. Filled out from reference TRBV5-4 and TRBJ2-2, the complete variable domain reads ETGVTQSPTHLIKTRGQQVTLRCSSQSGHNTVSWYQQALGQGPQFIFQYYREEENGRGNFPPRFSGLQFPNYSSELNVNALELDDSALYLCASSPSRRTSRELFFGEGSRLTVL.